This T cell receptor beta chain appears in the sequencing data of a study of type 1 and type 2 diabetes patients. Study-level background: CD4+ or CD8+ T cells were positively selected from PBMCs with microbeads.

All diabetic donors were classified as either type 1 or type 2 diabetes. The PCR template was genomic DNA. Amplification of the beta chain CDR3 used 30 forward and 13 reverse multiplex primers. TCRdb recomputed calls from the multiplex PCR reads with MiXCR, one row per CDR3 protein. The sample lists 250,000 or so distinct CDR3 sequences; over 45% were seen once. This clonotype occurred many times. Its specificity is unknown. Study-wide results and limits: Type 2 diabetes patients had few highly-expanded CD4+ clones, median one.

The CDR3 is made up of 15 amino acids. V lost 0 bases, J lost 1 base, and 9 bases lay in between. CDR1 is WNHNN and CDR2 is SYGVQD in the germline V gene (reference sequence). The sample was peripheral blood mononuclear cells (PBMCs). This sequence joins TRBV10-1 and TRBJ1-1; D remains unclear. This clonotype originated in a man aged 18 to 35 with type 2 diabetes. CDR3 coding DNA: TGCGCCAGCAGTGAGTCTACGGTTGGGAACACTGAAGCTTTCTTT. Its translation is CASSESTVGNTEAFF.